Following are 18 T cell receptor beta chains from one sample sequenced in a study of cytomegalovirus exposure and HLA in healthy donors. Both 60 Vbeta primers and 13 Jbeta primers went into the PCR. Libraries were prepared by immunoSEQ multiplex PCR; TCRdb keeps only in-frame clonotypes and omits some of them. The sample has approximately 190,000 clones, 84% seen once. The specimen was PBMCs. All receptors come from a boy younger than 18 in good health and CMV-seronegative.

There are a few counts of this clone. The genes are TRBV4-3 and TRBJ1-4; D perhaps matches TRBD1 (5 bases). Trimming stripped 4 bases from V and 5 bases from J, with 17 bases between. Germline CDR1 is LGHNA and CDR2 is YSLEER. This CDR3 is built from 16 residues. The CDR3 here is CASSLSGGEVNEKLFF. The CDR3, as DNA: TGCGCCAGCAGCCTAAGCGGAGGGGAGGTGAATGAAAAACTGTTTTTT.

This clone showed up just once. This rearrangement joins TRBV7-9 to TRBJ2-1; possibly TRBD2 for D (6 bases). CDR1 and CDR2 (germline): SEHNR, FQNEAQ (reference sequence). The CDR3 has 15 residues. Trimming removed 5 bases at V and 5 bases at J, with 16 bases between. This CDR3 reads CASSLPTRPHNEQFF. In nucleotides, the CDR3 is TGTGCCAGCAGCCTGCCGACTAGGCCCCACAATGAGCAGTTCTTC.

Comment on this clone: Other DNA sequences in the sample encode the same CDR3. V and J are TRBV2 and TRBJ2-1; perhaps TRBD2 as D (5 bases). The CDR3 spans 14 residues. Trimming took off 6 bases at V and 0 bases at J, with 9 bases between the two ends. The germline CDR1 and CDR2 sequences are SNHLY and FYNNEI. CDR3 DNA: TGTGCCAGCAGCGGGGATAGCTCCTACAATGAGCAGTTCTTC. Amino acids: CASSGDSSYNEQFF.

The V and J genes are TRBV7-2 and TRBJ1-2, with D perhaps TRBD1 (6 bases). Trimming removed 4 bases from V and 8 bases from J, with 17 bases in between. Germline V CDR1 and CDR2: SGHTA, FQGNSA. The CDR3 extends over 14 amino acids. This chain's CDR3 is CASSSEQGRSGYTF. CDR3 nucleotides: TGTGCCAGCAGCTCAGAACAGGGTCGATCGGGCTACACCTTC.

V usage is TRBV6-5 and J usage is TRBJ2-7, with TRBD2 matching 9 bases. CDR3 length: 15 residues. Germline assignment: CDR1 MNHEY and CDR2 SVGAGI. J was trimmed by 3 bases and V by 0 bases; bases with no gene match: 3. CDR3 DNA sequence: TGTGCCAGCAGTTACTCCTTGACTAGCGGCTACGAGCAGTACTTC. This gives the protein CASSYSLTSGYEQYF.

The CDR3 is CASSSRRDKGNNEQFF. CDR3 sequence (DNA): TGTGCCAGCAGCTCAAGAAGGGATAAGGGGAACAATGAGCAGTTCTTC. The V call is TRBV13, the J call TRBJ2-1, with a possible D match to TRBD1 (5 bases). The germline V and J ends were trimmed by 4 bases and 5 bases, with 18 bases remaining between them. There are 16 residues in the CDR3. CDR1 is PRHDT, CDR2 FYEKMQ, per germline (reference sequence). The whole variable domain, remainder taken from reference TRBV13 and TRBJ2-1, is AAGVIQSPRHLIKEKRETATLKCYPIPRHDTVYWYQQGPGQDPQFLISFYEKMQSDKGSIPDRFSAQQFSDYHSELNMSSLELGDSALYFCASSSRRDKGNNEQFFGPGTRLTVL.

The V gene is TRBV14, the J gene TRBJ2-1; 9 bases line up with TRBD2. V trimming: 3 bases; J trimming: 6 bases; junction bases outside the gene matches: 6. CDR3 length: 15 residues. Germline assignment: CDR1 SGHDN and CDR2 FVKESK. CDR3 loop: CASSHRGGGANEQFF. The CDR3 coding sequence is TGTGCCAGCAGCCACCGGGGCGGGGGGGCCAATGAGCAGTTCTTC.

This clone has a handful of counts. V usage is TRBV6-5 and J usage is TRBJ1-2, with 9 bases identical to TRBD1. The CDR3 runs to 15 residues. The ends lost 8 bases at V and 7 bases at J; junction bases unmatched: 14. Germline CDR1 and CDR2: MNHEY and SVGAGI. The CDR3 spells CASRDRDTGVLGYTF. In nucleotides, the CDR3 is TGTGCCAGCCGGGACAGGGACACCGGAGTGCTTGGCTACACCTTC.

This clone was found once. This chain uses TRBV2 with TRBJ1-5; D perhaps matches TRBD1 (6 bases). The V gene lost 8 bases and the J gene lost 4 bases, with 12 bases spanning the gap. Looked up from germline, CDR1 is SNHLY and CDR2 is FYNNEI. CDR3 length: 13 residues. The CDR3 here is CASGQGYNQPQHF. The CDR3 DNA reads TGTGCCAGCGGGCAGGGGTATAATCAGCCCCAGCATTTT.

This sequence joins TRBV11-2 and TRBJ1-4, with TRBD1 as a possible D gene (5 bases). This CDR3 is 15 amino acids long. Germline loops: CDR1 SGHAT, CDR2 FQNNGV. V lost 2 bases and J lost 12, with 19 bases in between. This chain's CDR3 is CASSLPTVLSEELFF. The CDR3, as DNA: TGTGCCAGCAGCTTACCGACAGTTTTGTCCGAAGAACTGTTTTTT.

This clone was picked up one time. The rearrangement joins TRBV19 to TRBJ2-1, with D perhaps TRBD2 (5 bases). V was shortened by 7 bases and J by 0 bases, with 13 bases between the two germline ends. The germline CDR1 and CDR2 sequences are LNHDA and SQIVND (reference sequence). This CDR3 region has 15 residues. CDR3 in amino acids: CASNPTSVSYNEQFF. Here the CDR3 DNA reads TGTGCCAGTAACCCCACTAGTGTCTCCTACAATGAGCAGTTCTTC.

This clone showed up just a few times. The chain combines TRBV6-4 with TRBJ2-1; 7 positions agree with TRBD2. With V trimmed by 0 bases and J by 5 bases, 7 bases remained unmatched. CDR1 is MRHNA and CDR2 is SNTAGT in the germline V gene. There are 16 residues in the CDR3. This chain's CDR3 is CASSDSIGTINNEQFF. As DNA, the CDR3 is TGTGCCAGCAGTGACTCGATAGGGACTATTAACAATGAGCAGTTCTTC.

The chain carries TRBV6-1 and TRBJ2-7, with D hard to call. CDR3 size: 14 residues. The germline V and J ends were trimmed by 8 bases and 0 bases, with 14 bases remaining between them. The V gene's germline CDR1 is MNHNS and CDR2 SASEGT. CDR3 loop: CASESRPNSYEQYF. The DNA for the CDR3 is TGTGCCAGCGAGAGCAGGCCAAACTCCTACGAGCAGTACTTC.

This chain connects TRBV7-9 to TRBJ2-4, with TRBD2 matching over 14 bases. Germline values: CDR1 SEHNR, CDR2 FQNEAQ (reference sequence). This CDR3 has 18 amino acids. Losses at the gene ends were 5 bases for V and 0 bases for J; bases not matched to a gene: 6. The CDR3 spells CASSTGGTSGGAKNIQYF. The DNA for the CDR3 is TGTGCCAGCAGCACCGGCGGGACTAGCGGGGGAGCCAAAAACATTCAGTACTTC. The full variable domain, rest sourced from reference TRBV7-9 and TRBJ2-4, is DTGVSQNPRHKITKRGQNVTFRCDPISEHNRLYWYRQTLGQGPEFLTYFQNEAQLEKSRLLSDRFSAERPKGSFSTLEIQRTEQGDSAMYLCASSTGGTSGGAKNIQYFGAGTRLSVL.

The rearrangement joins TRBV23-1 to TRBJ2-5; weak D call: TRBD2 (7 bases). TRBV23-1 is noted as an ORF with a role that remains uncertain. V was clipped by 7 bases and J by 3 bases, with 24 bases between them. There are 17 residues in the CDR3. CDR3 nucleotides: TGCGCCAGCAAGTCTCGCCTCGGGGGGCAAGAAGAAGAGACCCAGTACTTC. It specifies CASKSRLGGQEEETQYF.

CDR3 amino acids: CASRDREETQYF. The CDR3 nucleotides read TGTGCCAGCAGGGACAGGGAAGAGACCCAGTACTTC. The rearrangement links TRBV21-1 to TRBJ2-5; the table's D call, TRBD1, has no DNA check behind it. TRBV21-1 is given as a pseudogene. This CDR3 has 12 amino acids.

This sequence joins TRBV28 and TRBJ1-2; 7 bases agree with TRBD1. Germline V gives CDR1 MDHEN, CDR2 SYDVKM. The CDR3 is made up of 17 amino acids. Losses at the gene ends were 3 bases for V and 5 bases for J; bases not matched to a gene: 15. CDR3 protein: CASSFSTGTAAEYGYTF. Here the CDR3 DNA reads TGTGCCAGCAGTTTTTCGACAGGGACTGCTGCGGAATATGGCTACACCTTC.

The rearrangement uses TRBV11-2 and TRBJ1-5; the D gene is possibly TRBD1 (6 bases). Germline assignment: CDR1 SGHAT and CDR2 FQNNGV. V lost 1 base and J lost 1, with 8 bases in between. The CDR3 totals 15 residues. CDR3: CASSLGDKSNQPQHF. CDR3 DNA: TGTGCCAGCAGCTTAGGGGACAAAAGCAATCAGCCCCAGCATTTT.